This T cell receptor beta chain derives from a study of cytomegalovirus exposure and HLA in healthy donors. Note on this clone: Its antigen is not identified.

The study ran its PCR with 60 Vbeta and 13 Jbeta primers. Profiled with immunoSEQ multiplex PCR; TCRdb holds only in-frame clones, not every one. The profile shows roughly 160,000 clones, 85% of them singletons. Broader study findings: Associated with cytomegalovirus, according to the listing, were around 160 TCR beta chains. A few CMV-associated chains were confirmed in vitro to be specific for CMV antigens. In a later analysis, TCR beta V- and J-gene trimming showed a link to a missense DCLRE1C variant. Earlier analysis yielded a pattern in which most TCR beta V segments were productive about 90% or about 30% of the time.

CDR1 is MNHNY, CDR2 SVGAGI, per germline (reference sequence). This CDR3 comprises 13 residues. V lost 2 bases to trimming and J lost 2 bases, with 7 bases between them. This chain links TRBV6-6 with TRBJ2-7; D is undetermined. The sequenced material came from PBMCs. The source of this sequence is a boy younger than 10 in good health and CMV-seronegative. CDR3 sequence reads: CASSYGRAYEQYF. DNA of the CDR3: TGTGCCAGCAGTTACGGGCGTGCCTACGAGCAGTACTTC.